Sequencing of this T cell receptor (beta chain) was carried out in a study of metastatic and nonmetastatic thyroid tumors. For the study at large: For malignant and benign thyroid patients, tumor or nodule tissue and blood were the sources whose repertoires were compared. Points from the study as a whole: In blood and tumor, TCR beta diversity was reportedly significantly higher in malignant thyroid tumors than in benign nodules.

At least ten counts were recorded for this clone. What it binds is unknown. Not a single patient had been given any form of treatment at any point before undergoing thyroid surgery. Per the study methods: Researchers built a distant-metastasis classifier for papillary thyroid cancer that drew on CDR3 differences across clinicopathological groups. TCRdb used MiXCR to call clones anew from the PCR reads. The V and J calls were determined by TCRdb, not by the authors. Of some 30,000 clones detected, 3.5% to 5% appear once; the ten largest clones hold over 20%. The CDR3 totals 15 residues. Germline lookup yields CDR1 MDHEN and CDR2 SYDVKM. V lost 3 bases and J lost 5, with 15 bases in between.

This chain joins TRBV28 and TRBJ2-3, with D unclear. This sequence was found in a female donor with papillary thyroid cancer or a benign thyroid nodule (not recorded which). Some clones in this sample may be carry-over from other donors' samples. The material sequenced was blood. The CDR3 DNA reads TGTGCCAGCAGTTTGAGGCAGTCAGGTGGAGATACGCAGTATTTT. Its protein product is CASSLRQSGGDTQYF.